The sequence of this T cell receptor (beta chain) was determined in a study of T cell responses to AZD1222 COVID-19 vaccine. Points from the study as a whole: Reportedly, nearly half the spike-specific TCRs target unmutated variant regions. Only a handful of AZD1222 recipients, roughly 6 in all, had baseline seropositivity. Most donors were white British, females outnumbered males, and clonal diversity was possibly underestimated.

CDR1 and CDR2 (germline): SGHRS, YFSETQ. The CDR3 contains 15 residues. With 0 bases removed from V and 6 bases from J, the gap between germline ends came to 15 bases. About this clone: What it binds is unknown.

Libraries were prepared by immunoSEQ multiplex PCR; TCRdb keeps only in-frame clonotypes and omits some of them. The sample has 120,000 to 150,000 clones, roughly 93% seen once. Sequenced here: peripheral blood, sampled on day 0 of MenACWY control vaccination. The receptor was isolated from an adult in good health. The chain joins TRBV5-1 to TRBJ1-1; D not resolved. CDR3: CASSLGTSGIAEAFF. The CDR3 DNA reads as TGCGCCAGCAGCTTGGGAACATCTGGGATCGCTGAAGCTTTCTTT.